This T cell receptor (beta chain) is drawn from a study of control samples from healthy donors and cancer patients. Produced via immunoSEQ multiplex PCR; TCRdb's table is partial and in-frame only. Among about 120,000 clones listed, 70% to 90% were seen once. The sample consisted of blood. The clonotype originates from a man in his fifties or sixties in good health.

The CDR3 sequence: CAIRTQGNYGYTF. For the CDR3, the DNA is TGTGCCATCAGGACACAGGGGAACTATGGCTACACCTTC. This chain joins TRBV10-3 and TRBJ1-2; TRBD1 matches at 7 bases. With V trimmed by 6 bases and J by 2 bases, 3 bases remained unmatched. The CDR3 runs 13 residues. Germline CDR1 is ENHRY and CDR2 is SYGVKD.